This T cell receptor (beta chain) appears in the sequencing data of a study of human T cells and chemical hapten exposure. Overall study context: How much TCR each sample yielded varied, mostly because pooled library volumes differed slightly.

Stated time point: patch test 3, about 24 weeks after DPC sensitization. The treatment denotes: therapeutic diphenylcyclopropenone sensitization with weekly scalp DPC. This clonotype was detected a few times. A single record per CDR3 protein comes from TCRdb applying MiXCR to the RACE reads. The table has 85,000 to 100,000 distinct CDR3 sequences, roughly a quarter seen once; the top ten hold around 10%. This CDR3 has 13 amino acids. Trimming pared 2 bases from V and 3 bases from J, leaving 7 bases between. CDR1 is MNHNS and CDR2 is SASEGT in the germline V gene. V is TRBV6-1 and J is TRBJ2-5, with TRBD1 as a possible D gene (5 bases). The specimen was whole blood, collected in connection with sensitization to the hapten diphenylcyclopropenone (DPC). The clonotype comes from a man aged 40-49 years with alopecia areata. Some clones in this sample may be carry-over from other donors' samples. CDR3 nucleotide sequence: TGTGCCAGCAGTGAAAGGGGTAAAGAGACCCAGTACTTC. Its protein is CASSERGKETQYF.